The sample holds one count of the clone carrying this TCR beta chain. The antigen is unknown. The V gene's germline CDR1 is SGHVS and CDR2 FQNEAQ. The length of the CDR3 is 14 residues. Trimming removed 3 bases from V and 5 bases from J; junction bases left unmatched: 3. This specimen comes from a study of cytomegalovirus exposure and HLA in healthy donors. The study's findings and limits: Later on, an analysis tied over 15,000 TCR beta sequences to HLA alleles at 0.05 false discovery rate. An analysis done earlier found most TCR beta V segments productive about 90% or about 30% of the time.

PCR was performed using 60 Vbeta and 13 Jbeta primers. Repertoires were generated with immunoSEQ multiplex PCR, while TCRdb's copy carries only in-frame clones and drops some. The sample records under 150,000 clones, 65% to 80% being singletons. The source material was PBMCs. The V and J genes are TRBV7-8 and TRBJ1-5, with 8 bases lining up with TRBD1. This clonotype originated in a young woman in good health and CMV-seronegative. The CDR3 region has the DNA TGTGCCAGCAGCTTGGACAGGGTGCATCAGCCCCAGCATTTT. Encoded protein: CASSLDRVHQPQHF.